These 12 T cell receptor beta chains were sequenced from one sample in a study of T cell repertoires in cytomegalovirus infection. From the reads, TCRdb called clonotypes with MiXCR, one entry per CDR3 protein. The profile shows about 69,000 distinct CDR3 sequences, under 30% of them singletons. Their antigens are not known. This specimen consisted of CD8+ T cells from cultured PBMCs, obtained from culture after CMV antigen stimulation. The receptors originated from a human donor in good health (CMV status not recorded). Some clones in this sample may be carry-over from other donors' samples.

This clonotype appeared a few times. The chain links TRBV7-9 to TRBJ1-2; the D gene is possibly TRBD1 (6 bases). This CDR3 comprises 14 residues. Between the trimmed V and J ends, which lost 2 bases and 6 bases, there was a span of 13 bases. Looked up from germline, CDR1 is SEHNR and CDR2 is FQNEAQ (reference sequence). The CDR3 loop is CASSLIAGADGYTF. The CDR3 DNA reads TGTGCCAGCAGCTTAATCGCGGGGGCGGATGGCTACACCTTC.

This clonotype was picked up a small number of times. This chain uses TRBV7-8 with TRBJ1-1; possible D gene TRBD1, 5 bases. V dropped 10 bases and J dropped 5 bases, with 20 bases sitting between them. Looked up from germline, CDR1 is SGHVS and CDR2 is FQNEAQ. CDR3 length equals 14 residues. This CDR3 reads CATRDGGVGTEAFF. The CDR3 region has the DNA TGTGCCACCCGGGACGGAGGTGTCGGAACTGAAGCTTTCTTT.

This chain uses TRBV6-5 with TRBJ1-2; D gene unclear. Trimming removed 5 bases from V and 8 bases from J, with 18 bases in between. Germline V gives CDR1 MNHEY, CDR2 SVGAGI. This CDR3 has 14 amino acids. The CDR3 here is CASSTRGGRLGYTF. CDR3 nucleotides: TGTGCCAGCAGTACCCGGGGAGGGAGGCTAGGCTACACCTTC.

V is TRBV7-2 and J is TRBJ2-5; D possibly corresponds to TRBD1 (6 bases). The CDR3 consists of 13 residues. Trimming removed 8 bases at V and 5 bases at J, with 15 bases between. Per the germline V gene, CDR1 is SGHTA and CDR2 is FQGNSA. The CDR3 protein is CASGHREGETQYF. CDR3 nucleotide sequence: TGTGCCAGCGGGCACAGGGAAGGGGAGACCCAGTACTTC. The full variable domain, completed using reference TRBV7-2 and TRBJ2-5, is GAGVSQSPSNKVTEKGKDVELRCDPISGHTALYWYRQSLGQGLEFLIYFQGNSAPDKSGLPSDRFSAERTGGSVSTLTIQRTQQEDSAVYLCASGHREGETQYFGPGTRLLVL.

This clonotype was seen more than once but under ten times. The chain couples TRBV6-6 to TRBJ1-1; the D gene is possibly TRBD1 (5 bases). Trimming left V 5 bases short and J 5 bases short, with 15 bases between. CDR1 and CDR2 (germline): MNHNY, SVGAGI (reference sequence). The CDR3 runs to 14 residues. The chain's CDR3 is CASSPFSGGTEAFF. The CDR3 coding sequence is TGTGCCAGCAGTCCCTTTTCGGGGGGAACTGAAGCTTTCTTT.

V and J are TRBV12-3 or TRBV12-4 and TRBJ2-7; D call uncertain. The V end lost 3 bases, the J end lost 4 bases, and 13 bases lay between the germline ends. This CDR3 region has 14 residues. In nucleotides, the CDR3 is TGTGCCAGCAGTTTTGGTGGAAAGGCTTACGAGCAGTACTTC. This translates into CASSFGGKAYEQYF.

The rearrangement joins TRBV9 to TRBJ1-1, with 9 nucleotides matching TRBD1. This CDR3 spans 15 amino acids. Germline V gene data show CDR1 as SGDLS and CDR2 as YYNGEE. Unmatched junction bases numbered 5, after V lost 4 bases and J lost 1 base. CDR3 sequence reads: CASSTSGQGNTEAFF. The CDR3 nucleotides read TGTGCCAGCAGCACCTCGGGACAGGGGAACACTGAAGCTTTCTTT.

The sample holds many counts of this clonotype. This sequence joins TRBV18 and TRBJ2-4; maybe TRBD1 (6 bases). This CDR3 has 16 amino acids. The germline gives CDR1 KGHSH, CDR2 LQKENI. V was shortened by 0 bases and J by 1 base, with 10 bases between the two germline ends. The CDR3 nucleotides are TGTGCCAGCTCACCACCAGGGGGTCTGGCCAAAAACATTCAGTACTTC. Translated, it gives CASSPPGGLAKNIQYF.

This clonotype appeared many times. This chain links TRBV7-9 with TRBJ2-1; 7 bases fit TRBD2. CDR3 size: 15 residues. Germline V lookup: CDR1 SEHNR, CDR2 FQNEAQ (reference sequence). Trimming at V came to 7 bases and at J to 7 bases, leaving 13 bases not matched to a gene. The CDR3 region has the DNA TGTGCCAGCACCCTAGGGGCGGGAGTGGGGAATGAGCAGTTCTTC. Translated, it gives CASTLGAGVGNEQFF.

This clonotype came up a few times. CDR3 sequence: CASSLSSGGSTDTQYF. In nucleotides, the CDR3 is TGTGCCAGCAGCTTATCTAGCGGGGGGTCCACAGATACGCAGTATTTT. The chain links TRBV9 to TRBJ2-3, with 11 bases identical to TRBD2. The CDR3 sequence is 16 residues long. Per germline, CDR1 SGDLS and CDR2 YYNGEE. The V and J ends lost 4 bases and 2 bases, in that order; junction bases with no gene match: 6. The variable domain in full, with the rest retrieved from reference TRBV9 and TRBJ2-3, is DSGVTQTPKHLITATGQRVTLRCSPRSGDLSVYWYQQSLDQGLQFLIQYYNGEERAKGNILERFSAQQFPDLHSELNLSSLELGDSALYFCASSLSSGGSTDTQYFGPGTRLTVL.

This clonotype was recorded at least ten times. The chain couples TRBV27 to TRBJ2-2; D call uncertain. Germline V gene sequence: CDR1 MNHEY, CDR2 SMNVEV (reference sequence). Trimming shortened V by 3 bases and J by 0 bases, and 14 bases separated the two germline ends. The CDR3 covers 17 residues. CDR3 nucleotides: TGTGCCAGCAGTTTCGGCTTCAGGACGGCGAACACCGGGGAGCTGTTTTTT. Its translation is CASSFGFRTANTGELFF.

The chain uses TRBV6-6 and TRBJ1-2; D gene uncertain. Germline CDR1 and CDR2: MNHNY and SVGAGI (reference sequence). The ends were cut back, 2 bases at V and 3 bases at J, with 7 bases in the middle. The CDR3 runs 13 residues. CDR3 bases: TGTGCCAGCAGTTACACAGAAGACTATGGCTACACCTTC. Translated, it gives CASSYTEDYGYTF.